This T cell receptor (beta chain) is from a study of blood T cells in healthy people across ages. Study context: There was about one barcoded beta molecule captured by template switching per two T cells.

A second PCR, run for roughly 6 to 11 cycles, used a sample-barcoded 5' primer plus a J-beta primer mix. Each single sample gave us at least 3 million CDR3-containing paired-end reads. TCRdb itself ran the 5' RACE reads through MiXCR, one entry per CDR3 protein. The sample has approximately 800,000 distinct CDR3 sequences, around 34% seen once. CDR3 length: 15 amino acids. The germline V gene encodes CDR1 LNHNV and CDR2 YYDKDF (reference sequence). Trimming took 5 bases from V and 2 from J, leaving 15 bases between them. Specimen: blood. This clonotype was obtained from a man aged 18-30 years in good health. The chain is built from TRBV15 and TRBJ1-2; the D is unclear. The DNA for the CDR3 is TGTGCCACCAGCGGCGTAGAGGCGAACAACTATGGCTACACCTTC. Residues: CATSGVEANNYGYTF.